This TCR beta chain was sequenced during a study of cytomegalovirus exposure and HLA in healthy donors. Across the whole study: Earlier work reported 117 million unique TCR beta sequences from 180 million or so T cells. Falling in the Caucasian-associated ancestry cluster were roughly 86% of under 500 genotyped donors. Notes on the study in general: Presence/absence analysis assumed near-uniform sequencing depth across donors. A list of roughly 180 TCR beta chains associated with cytomegalovirus was given.

Of note for this clone: What it binds is not known.

CDR1 and CDR2 from the germline V gene are SGHKS and YYEKEE (reference sequence). Trimming cost V 3 bases and J 8 bases; bases outside gene matches: 6. The CDR3 sequence is 15 residues long. The PCR was carried out with 60 Vbeta primers and 13 Jbeta primers. Clones were sequenced by immunoSEQ multiplex PCR, and TCRdb holds only the in-frame ones, with some missing. This table has 150,000 to 180,000 clones, about 70% appearing once. This sequence joins TRBV5-5 and TRBJ2-1; 12 nucleotides match TRBD1. The source of this sequence is a man between 18 and 35 years old in good health and CMV-seronegative. Sequenced input: PBMCs. CDR3 in amino acids: CASSSRDRGRDEQFF. Written as DNA, the CDR3 is TGTGCCAGCAGCTCCCGGGACAGGGGGCGCGATGAGCAGTTCTTC.